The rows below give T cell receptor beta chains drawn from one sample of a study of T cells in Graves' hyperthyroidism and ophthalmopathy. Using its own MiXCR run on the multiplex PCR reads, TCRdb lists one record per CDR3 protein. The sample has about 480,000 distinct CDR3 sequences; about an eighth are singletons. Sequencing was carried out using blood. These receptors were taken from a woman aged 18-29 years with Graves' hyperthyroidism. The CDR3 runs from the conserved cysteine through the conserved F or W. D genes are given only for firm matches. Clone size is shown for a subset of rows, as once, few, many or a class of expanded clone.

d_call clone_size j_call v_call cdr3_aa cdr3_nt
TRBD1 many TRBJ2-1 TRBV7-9 CASSPPGQGVWNEQFF TGTGCCAGCAGCCCCCCGGGACAGGGTGTTTGGAATGAGCAGTTCTTC
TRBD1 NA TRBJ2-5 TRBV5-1 CASSLAQGAGTQYF TGCGCCAGCAGCTTGGCCCAGGGGGCGGGGACCCAGTACTTC
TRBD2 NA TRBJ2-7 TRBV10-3 CAISGGTSGRAGIYEQYF TGTGCCATCAGTGGGGGGACTAGCGGGAGGGCCGGAATCTACGAGCAGTACTTC
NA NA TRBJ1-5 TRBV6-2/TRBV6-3 CASSYSSSEGERPQHF TGTGCCAGCAGTTACTCGAGTTCTGAGGGGGAGCGGCCCCAGCATTTT
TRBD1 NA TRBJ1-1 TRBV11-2 CASSKGQGAQKGTEAFF TGTGCCAGCAGCAAGGGACAGGGGGCACAAAAGGGCACTGAAGCTTTCTTT
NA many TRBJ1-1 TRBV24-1 CATHPYTEAFF TGTGCCACCCATCCCTACACTGAAGCTTTCTTT
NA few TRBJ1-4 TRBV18 CASSTLQGENEKLFF TGTGCCAGCTCAACCTTACAGGGCGAAAATGAAAAACTGTTTTTT
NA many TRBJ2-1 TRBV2 CASSGGSASEQFF TGTGCCAGCAGTGGAGGTTCGGCGAGTGAGCAGTTCTTC
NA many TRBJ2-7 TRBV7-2 CASSTGPSYEQYF TGTGCCAGCAGCACGGGACCCTCCTACGAGCAGTACTTC
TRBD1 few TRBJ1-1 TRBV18 CASSPRKGAGTEAFF TGTGCCAGCTCACCACGGAAGGGGGCGGGTACTGAAGCTTTCTTT
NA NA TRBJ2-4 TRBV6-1 CASSFGGSGPENIQYF TGTGCCAGCAGTTTCGGGGGAAGCGGGCCCGAAAACATTCAGTACTTC
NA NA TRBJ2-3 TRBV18 CASSKRQGGSTDTQYF TGTGCCAGCTCAAAGAGACAGGGAGGAAGCACAGATACGCAGTATTTT
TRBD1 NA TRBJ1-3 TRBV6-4 CASKTSRQGWSGNTIYF TGTGCCAGCAAAACCTCCAGACAGGGTTGGTCTGGAAACACCATATATTTT
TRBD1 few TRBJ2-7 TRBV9 CASSPYRQGPWNNFLGPYEQYF TGTGCCAGCAGTCCTTACCGACAGGGGCCATGGAATAACTTCTTGGGGCCTTACGAGCAGTACTTC
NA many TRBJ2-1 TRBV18 CASSPNPDNEQFF TGTGCCAGCTCACCGAATCCCGACAATGAGCAGTTCTTC
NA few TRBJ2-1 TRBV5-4 CASSLGGNGYEQFF TGTGCCAGCAGCTTGGGCGGGAATGGCTATGAGCAGTTCTTC
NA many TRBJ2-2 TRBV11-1 CASSFGTGELFF TGTGCCAGCAGCTTCGGCACCGGGGAGCTGTTTTTT
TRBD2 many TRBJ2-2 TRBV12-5 CASGFGTSGKNVGELFF TGTGCTAGTGGTTTCGGGACTAGCGGGAAAAATGTCGGGGAGCTGTTTTTT
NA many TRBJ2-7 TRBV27 CASSLSGHGYEQYF TGTGCCAGCAGTTTATCGGGACACGGATACGAGCAGTACTTC
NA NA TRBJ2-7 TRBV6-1 CASADDYEQYF TGTGCCAGCGCTGACGACTACGAGCAGTACTTC
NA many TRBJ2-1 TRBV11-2 CASSLVDGEQFF TGTGCCAGCAGCTTAGTGGACGGTGAGCAGTTCTTC
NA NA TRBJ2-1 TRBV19 CASSIPSGYNEQFF TGTGCCAGTAGTATCCCCAGCGGTTACAATGAGCAGTTCTTC
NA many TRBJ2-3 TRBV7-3 CASSRAYGDTQYF TGTGCCAGCAGTCGAGCCTATGGAGATACGCAGTATTTT
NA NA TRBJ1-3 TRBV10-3 CAITRDGMSDTIYF TGTGCCATCACCCGGGACGGTATGTCGGACACCATATATTTT
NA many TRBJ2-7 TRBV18 CASSPHSAGEQYF TGTGCCAGCTCACCACACTCAGCCGGCGAGCAGTACTTC
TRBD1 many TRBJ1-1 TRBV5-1 CASSTLNRGPDTEAFF TGCGCCAGCAGCACCTTAAACAGGGGGCCGGACACTGAAGCTTTCTTT